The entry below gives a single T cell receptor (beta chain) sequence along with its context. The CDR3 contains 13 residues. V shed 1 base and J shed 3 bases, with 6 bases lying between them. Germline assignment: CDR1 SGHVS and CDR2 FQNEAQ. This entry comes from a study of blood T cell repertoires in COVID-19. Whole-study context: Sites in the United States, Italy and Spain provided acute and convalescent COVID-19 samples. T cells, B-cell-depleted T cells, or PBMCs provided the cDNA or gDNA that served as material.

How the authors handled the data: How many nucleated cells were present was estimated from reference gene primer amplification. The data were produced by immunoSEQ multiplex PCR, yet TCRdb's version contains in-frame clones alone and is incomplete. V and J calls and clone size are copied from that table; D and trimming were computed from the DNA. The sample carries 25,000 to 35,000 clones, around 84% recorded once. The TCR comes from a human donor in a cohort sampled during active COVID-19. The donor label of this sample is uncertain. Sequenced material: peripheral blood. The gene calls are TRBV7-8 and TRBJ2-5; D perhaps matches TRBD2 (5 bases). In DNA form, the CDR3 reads TGTGCCAGCAGCTTAGGTAGCGAAGAGACCCAGTACTTC. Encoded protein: CASSLGSEETQYF.